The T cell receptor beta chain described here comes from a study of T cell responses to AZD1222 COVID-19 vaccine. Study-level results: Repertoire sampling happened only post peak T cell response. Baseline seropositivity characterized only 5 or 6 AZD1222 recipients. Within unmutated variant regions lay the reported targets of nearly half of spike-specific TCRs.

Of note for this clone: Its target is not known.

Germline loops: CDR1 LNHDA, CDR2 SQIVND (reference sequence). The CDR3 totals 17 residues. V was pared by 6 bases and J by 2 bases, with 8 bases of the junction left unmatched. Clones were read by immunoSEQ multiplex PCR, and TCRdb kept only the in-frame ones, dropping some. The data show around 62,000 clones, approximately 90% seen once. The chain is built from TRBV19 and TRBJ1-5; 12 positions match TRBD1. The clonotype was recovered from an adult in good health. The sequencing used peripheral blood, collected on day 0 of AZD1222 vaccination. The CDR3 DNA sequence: TGTGCCAGTAGCAGGGACAGGGGGCGTCTCGGCAATCAGCCCCAGCATTTT. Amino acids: CASSRDRGRLGNQPQHF.